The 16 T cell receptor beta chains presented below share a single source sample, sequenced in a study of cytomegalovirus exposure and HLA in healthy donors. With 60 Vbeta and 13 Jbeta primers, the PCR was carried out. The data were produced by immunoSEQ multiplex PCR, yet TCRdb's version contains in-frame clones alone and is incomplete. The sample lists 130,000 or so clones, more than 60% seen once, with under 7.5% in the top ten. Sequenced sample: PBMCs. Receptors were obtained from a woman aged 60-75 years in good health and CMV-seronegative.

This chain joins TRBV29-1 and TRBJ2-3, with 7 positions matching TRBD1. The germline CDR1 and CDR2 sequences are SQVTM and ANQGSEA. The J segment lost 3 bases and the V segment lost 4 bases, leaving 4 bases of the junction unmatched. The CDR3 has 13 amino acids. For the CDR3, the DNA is TGCAGCGTTGGGACAGGCGGGACAGATACGCAGTATTTT. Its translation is CSVGTGGTDTQYF.

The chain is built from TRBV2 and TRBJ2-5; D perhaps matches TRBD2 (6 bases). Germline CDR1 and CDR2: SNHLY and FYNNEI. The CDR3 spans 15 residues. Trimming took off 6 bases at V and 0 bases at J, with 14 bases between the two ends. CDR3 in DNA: TGTGCCAGCAGCGTGGGAGGAGCGTACCAAGAGACCCAGTACTTC. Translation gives CASSVGGAYQETQYF.

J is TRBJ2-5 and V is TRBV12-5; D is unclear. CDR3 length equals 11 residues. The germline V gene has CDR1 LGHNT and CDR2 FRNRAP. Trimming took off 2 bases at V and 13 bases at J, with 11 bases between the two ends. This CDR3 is CASGLFRSLYF. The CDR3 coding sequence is TGTGCTAGTGGTTTGTTCCGGAGCTTGTACTTC.

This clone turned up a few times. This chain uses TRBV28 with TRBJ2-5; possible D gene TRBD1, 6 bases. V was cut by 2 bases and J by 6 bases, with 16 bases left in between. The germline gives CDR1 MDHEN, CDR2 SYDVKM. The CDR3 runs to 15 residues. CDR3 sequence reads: CASSLQGGTGKTQYF. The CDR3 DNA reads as TGTGCCAGCAGTTTACAGGGTGGCACAGGGAAGACCCAGTACTTC.

This CDR3 reads CSAPSSGRYDTQYF. In DNA form, the CDR3 reads TGCAGCGCGCCCTCTAGCGGGAGATACGATACGCAGTATTTT. The chain is built from TRBV29-1 and TRBJ2-3, with 10 bases matching TRBD2. CDR3 size: 14 residues. V shed 7 bases, J shed 6 bases, and the junction held 10 bases outside the gene matches. Per the germline V gene, CDR1 is SQVTM and CDR2 is ANQGSEA.

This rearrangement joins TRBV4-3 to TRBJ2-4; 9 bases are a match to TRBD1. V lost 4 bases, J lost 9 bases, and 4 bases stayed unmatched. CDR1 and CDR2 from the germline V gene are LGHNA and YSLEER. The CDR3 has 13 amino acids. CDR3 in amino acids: CASSRRQGVIQYF. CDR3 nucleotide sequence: TGCGCCAGCAGCCGCAGACAGGGGGTCATTCAGTACTTC.

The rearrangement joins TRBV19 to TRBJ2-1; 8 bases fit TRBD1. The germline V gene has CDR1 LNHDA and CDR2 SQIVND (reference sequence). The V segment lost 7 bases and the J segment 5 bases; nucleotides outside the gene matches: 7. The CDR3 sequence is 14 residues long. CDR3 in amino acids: CASNLRGLNNEQFF. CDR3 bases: TGTGCCAGTAACCTCAGGGGGCTAAACAATGAGCAGTTCTTC.

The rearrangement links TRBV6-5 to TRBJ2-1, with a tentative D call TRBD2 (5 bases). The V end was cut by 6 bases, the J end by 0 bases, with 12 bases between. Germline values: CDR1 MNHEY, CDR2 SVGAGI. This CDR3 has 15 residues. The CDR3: CASREVDSSYNEQFF. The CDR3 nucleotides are TGTGCCAGCAGGGAGGTGGATAGCTCCTACAATGAGCAGTTCTTC.

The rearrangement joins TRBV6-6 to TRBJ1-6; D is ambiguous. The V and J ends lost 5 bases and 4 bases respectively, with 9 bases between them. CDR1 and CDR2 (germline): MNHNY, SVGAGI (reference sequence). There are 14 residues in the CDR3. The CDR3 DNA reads TGTGCCAGCAGTCCCGGGGTGTATAATTCACCCCTCCACTTT. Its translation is CASSPGVYNSPLHF.

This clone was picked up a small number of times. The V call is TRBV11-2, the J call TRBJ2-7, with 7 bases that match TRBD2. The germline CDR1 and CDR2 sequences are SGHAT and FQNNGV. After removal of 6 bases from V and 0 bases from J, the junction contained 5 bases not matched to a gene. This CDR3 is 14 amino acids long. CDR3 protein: CASRVSGPSYEQYF. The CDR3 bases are TGTGCCAGCAGGGTTAGCGGGCCCTCCTACGAGCAGTACTTC.

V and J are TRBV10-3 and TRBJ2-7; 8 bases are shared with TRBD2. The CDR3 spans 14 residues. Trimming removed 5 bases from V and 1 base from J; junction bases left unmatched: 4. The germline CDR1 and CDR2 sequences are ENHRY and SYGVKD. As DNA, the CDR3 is TGTGCCATCAGTTTACTAGCGGCTTCCTACGAGCAGTACTTC. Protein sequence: CAISLLAASYEQYF.

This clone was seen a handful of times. CDR3 in DNA: TGTGCCAGCAGGGGACAGGGATCTTTCTCACCCCTCCACTTT. Its protein is CASRGQGSFSPLHF. This sequence joins TRBV28 and TRBJ1-6, with 9 bases identical to TRBD1. Germline V CDR1 and CDR2: MDHEN, SYDVKM. This CDR3 has 14 amino acids. Losses at the gene ends were 6 bases for V and 10 bases for J; bases not matched to a gene: 7.

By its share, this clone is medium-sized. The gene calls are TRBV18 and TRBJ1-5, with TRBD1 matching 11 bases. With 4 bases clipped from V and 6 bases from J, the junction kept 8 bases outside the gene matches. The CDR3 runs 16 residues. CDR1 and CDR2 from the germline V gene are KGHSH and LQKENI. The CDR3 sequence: CASSQTGQGASQPQHF. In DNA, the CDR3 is TGTGCCAGCTCACAAACCGGACAGGGGGCCTCTCAGCCCCAGCATTTT.

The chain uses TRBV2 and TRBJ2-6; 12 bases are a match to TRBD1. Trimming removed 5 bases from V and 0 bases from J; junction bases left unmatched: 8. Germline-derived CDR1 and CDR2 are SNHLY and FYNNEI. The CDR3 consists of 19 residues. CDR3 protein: CASSPPGTGGSSGANVLTF. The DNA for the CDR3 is TGTGCCAGCAGTCCACCCGGGACAGGGGGCAGCTCTGGGGCCAACGTCCTGACTTTC.

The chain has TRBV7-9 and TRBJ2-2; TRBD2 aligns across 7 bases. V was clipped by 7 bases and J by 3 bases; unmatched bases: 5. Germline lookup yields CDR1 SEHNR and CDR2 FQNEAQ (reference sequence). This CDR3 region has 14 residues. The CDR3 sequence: CASTRGRDTGELFF. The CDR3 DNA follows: TGTGCCAGCACCCGTGGGAGGGACACCGGGGAGCTGTTTTTT.

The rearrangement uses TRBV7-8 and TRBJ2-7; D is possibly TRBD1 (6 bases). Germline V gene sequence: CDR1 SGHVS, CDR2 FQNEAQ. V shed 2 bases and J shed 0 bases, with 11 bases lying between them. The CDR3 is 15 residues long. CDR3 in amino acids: CASSLPGTFSYEQYF. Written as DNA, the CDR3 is TGTGCCAGCAGCTTACCGGGGACATTCTCCTACGAGCAGTACTTC.